This is a list of T cell receptor beta chains from one sample in a study of T cells after yellow fever vaccination. Each CDR3 protein gets one entry after TCRdb re-called the 5' RACE reads with MiXCR. Of around 530,000 distinct CDR3 sequences in the sample, about 15% were seen once. Sample: PBMCs, taken 5 days after the first yellow fever vaccination. These receptors were taken from a man younger than 35 who received the YFV17D yellow fever vaccine. Each CDR3 is given with its conserved first and last residue. The order of the fields is V gene, D gene, J gene, clone size, CDR3 protein, CDR3 DNA. A D gene is named only where the DNA matches it firmly. Rows give clone size only sometimes, using once, few, many, or a class for an expanded clone.

v_gene: TRBV7-3
d_gene: TRBD2
j_gene: TRBJ2-7
abundance: -
CDR3aa: CASSPMPGLGYEQYF
CDR3nt: TGTGCCAGCAGCCCTATGCCGGGACTAGGCTACGAGCAGTACTTC

v_gene: TRBV29-1
d_gene: -
j_gene: TRBJ1-1
abundance: few
CDR3aa: CSVLGLGSEAFF
CDR3nt: TGCAGCGTTTTAGGCCTGGGATCTGAAGCTTTCTTT

v_gene: TRBV10-3
d_gene: -
j_gene: TRBJ2-2
abundance: few
CDR3aa: CAISDLGVFSGELFF
CDR3nt: TGTGCCATCAGTGACCTGGGGGTTTTCTCCGGGGAGCTGTTTTTT

v_gene: TRBV12-3/TRBV12-4
d_gene: -
j_gene: TRBJ1-1
abundance: -
CDR3aa: CASSQDSRTALNTEAFF
CDR3nt: TGTGCCAGCAGTCAAGACTCGCGGACAGCCCTGAACACTGAAGCTTTCTTT

v_gene: TRBV20-1
d_gene: -
j_gene: TRBJ2-5
abundance: few
CDR3aa: CSARTPGGGETQYF
CDR3nt: TGCAGTGCTAGAACCCCTGGGGGAGGCGAGACCCAGTACTTC

v_gene: TRBV12-3/TRBV12-4
d_gene: -
j_gene: TRBJ1-5
abundance: -
CDR3aa: CASRPTGTRQPQHF
CDR3nt: TGTGCCAGCAGACCTACAGGGACTCGCCAGCCCCAGCATTTT

v_gene: TRBV7-9
d_gene: -
j_gene: TRBJ2-7
abundance: -
CDR3aa: CASSLVGTPSYEQYF
CDR3nt: TGTGCCAGCAGCTTAGTGGGGACCCCCTCCTACGAGCAGTACTTC

v_gene: TRBV20-1
d_gene: -
j_gene: TRBJ1-4
abundance: -
CDR3aa: CSARPARTSGEKLFF
CDR3nt: TGCAGTGCTAGACCGGCGCGCACGTCCGGTGAAAAACTGTTTTTT

v_gene: TRBV7-2
d_gene: -
j_gene: TRBJ2-2
abundance: -
CDR3aa: CASSLWTVTGELFF
CDR3nt: TGTGCCAGCAGCCTATGGACGGTCACCGGGGAGCTGTTTTTT

v_gene: TRBV20-1
d_gene: TRBD1
j_gene: TRBJ2-7
abundance: few
CDR3aa: CSARQGVYEQYF
CDR3nt: TGCAGTGCTAGACAGGGGGTCTACGAGCAGTACTTC

v_gene: TRBV28
d_gene: -
j_gene: TRBJ2-1
abundance: -
CDR3aa: CASSSLLEYNEQFF
CDR3nt: TGTGCCAGCAGTTCTTTGTTGGAGTACAATGAGCAGTTCTTC

v_gene: TRBV15
d_gene: TRBD1
j_gene: TRBJ2-3
abundance: -
CDR3aa: CATSSLTGADTQYF
CDR3nt: TGTGCCACCAGCAGTCTTACAGGGGCAGATACGCAGTATTTT

v_gene: TRBV12-3/TRBV12-4
d_gene: -
j_gene: TRBJ1-1
abundance: few
CDR3aa: CASIPQTYRESSTEAFF
CDR3nt: TGTGCCAGCATTCCCCAGACCTATCGGGAGTCATCTACTGAAGCTTTCTTT

v_gene: TRBV7-2
d_gene: -
j_gene: TRBJ2-5
abundance: many
CDR3aa: CASSFTFQETQYF
CDR3nt: TGTGCCAGCAGCTTCACCTTTCAAGAGACCCAGTACTTC